This T cell receptor beta chain was documented in a study of OX40 agonist ivuxolimab in advanced cancers. At the level of the study: Partial responses were recorded for three patients, including one with hepatocellular carcinoma and two with cutaneous melanoma. Study observations and caveats: Partial responders dosed at 0.1-3.0 mg/kg displayed clonal expansion ranking among the lowest.

Sequencing was performed with immunoSEQ multiplex PCR; in TCRdb, only in-frame clones are kept and a portion is missing. The sample records approximately 90,000 clones, 91% being singletons. As concerns this clone: Antigen: not known.

The sequence was collected from an adult with an advanced solid tumor such as melanoma, head and neck, liver or kidney cancer. The sequencing used CD4+ or CD8+ T cells sorted from blood, collected in a trial of the OX40 agonist ivuxolimab.

CDR3 residues: CASSLVGGEYNEQFF. As DNA, the CDR3 is TGTGCCAGCAGCTTGGTGGGAGGGGAATACAATGAGCAGTTCTTC. J is TRBJ2-1 and V is TRBV5-4, with 7 positions matching TRBD2. Germline CDR1 reads SGHNT; CDR2 reads YYREEE (reference sequence). CDR3 size: 15 residues. V lost 0 bases, J lost 4 bases, and 4 bases stayed unmatched.